The source of this TCR beta chain is a study of cytomegalovirus exposure and HLA in healthy donors (dated by TCRdb to about 2017). Concerning the study at large: According to an earlier analysis of several hundred of the donors, 150 million to 200 million T cells yielded 95 million to 140 million unique TCR beta sequences and about 300 Gb of sequence data. Typing coverage varied by locus: roughly 629-640 donors for A, B, C, DRB1 and DQB1; more than 500 for DQA1; approximately 570 for DPA1; under 490 for DPB1. Both class I and class II loci were covered by HLA typing, at four-digit resolution. Every discovery cohort repertoire had been produced on one sequencing platform. The study used immunosequencing to profile the T cell repertoires of 600 to 850 subjects and linked those repertoires to cytomegalovirus serostatus. High-throughput TCR immunosequencing, statistical association of individual TCRs with disease status, and machine learning were combined to predict cytomegalovirus infection status. Roughly five DR-DQ haplotypes were treated as single units for association and clustering because of strong linkage in the cohort. To decide whether each TCR beta V gene segment behaved as functional or pseudogenic, an earlier analysis of fewer than 750 of the donors relied on high-throughput TCR beta sequencing. Among the approximately 400 genotyped donors, under 90% belonged to the genetic ancestry cluster associated with self-reported Caucasian donors. The later analysis used no new phenotypic data to find candidate immune exposures, relying instead on TCR beta sequences and their occurrence across donors. On average, approximately 250,000 unique TCR beta nucleotide sequences were sequenced per donor among several hundred genotyped donors of the cohort, with approximately 18% of those sequences being non-productive. A separate validation cohort of some 130 different subjects was used in addition to the 666-subject first cohort. An early release covering about 600 HLA-typed donors comprised approximately 290 gigabases of sequencing data and about 90 million unique TCR sequences. In a later analysis, previously published TCR beta repertoires from about 670 donors were re-analyzed and high-resolution HLA genotyping was added so that TCR occurrence patterns could be studied. Genome-wide SNP genotypes for about 60% of the roughly 700 donors were used in a later genetic analysis, which treated that subset as a discovery cohort. The aim of the study was to test whether cataloging public T cell receptors could identify signatures of past pathogen exposure. Donor age, sex, ethnicity and CMV serostatus were collected together with the repertoire data. General study outcomes and caveats: Broadly in line with IMGT annotations, most TCR beta V segments showed up in productive rearrangements about 87% or about 30% of the time in an earlier analysis of 450 to 750 of the donors. Roughly uniform sequencing depth across donors was assumed in presence/absence analyses, although this assumption may not hold. CMV serostatus was the only immune exposure information available for the cohort. A later analysis found that TCR association rates varied across HLA loci, with DRB1 alleles showing the most associated TCRs and HLA-C alleles the fewest. A further reported finding was that TCR beta sequences accurately predicted the HLA-A and HLA-B alleles for most subjects in the first cohort. A cluster of highly shared sequence variants was judged likely to be a technical artifact of the sequencing pipeline. According to a later genetic analysis, donors in an Asian-associated ancestry cluster had fewer N-insertions in productive TCRs than the approximately 690-donor mean. The authors suggested that the approach could potentially be generalized to other disease states and immunological phenotypes. Most CMV-associated TCR beta chains appeared to be HLA-restricted in a later analysis, and the HLA associations seemed to be driven largely by CMV exposure. Assigning TCR associations to individual alleles was difficult when HLA alleles, especially DR and DQ, strongly co-occurred. Cytomegalovirus status was reported to be diagnosed by the classifier with high specificity and sensitivity in both the original and validation cohorts. In vitro tests confirmed that a few of the cytomegalovirus-associated TCR beta chains recognize cytomegalovirus antigens. HLA typing was unavailable for some donors at each locus, so association tests used only the typed subset. At a false discovery rate of 0.05, a later analysis linked fewer than 20,000 TCR beta sequences to specific HLA alleles. In a later genetic analysis, a missense DCLRE1C variant was associated with V-gene and J-gene trimming of TCR beta chains, and the association was replicated in an independent cohort. Across donors, most TCR sequences were observed very rarely, whereas some public TCRs were present in many individuals. The cohort was sequenced for TCR beta chains only, and without alpha or paired-chain data the features that could be detected were limited. Correlated functional status among segregating V segments might reflect linkage disequilibrium, but an unknown experimental factor could not be ruled out. The 87-base-pair reads could not distinguish some IMGT-functional V segments, including TRBV6-2 and TRBV6-3, so those segments were excluded. Because counts were too low, roughly 17 rarely observed V segments, including chromosome 9 orphons, were left out of the earlier analysis of some 600 of the donors. A later analysis found that HLA-associated TCR beta chains were more clonally expanded and had lower generation probabilities than equally common non-associated chains. The study gave a list of under 200 TCR beta chains associated with cytomegalovirus. A later analysis reported that several top co-occurrence clusters appeared linked to parvovirus B19, influenza, CMV and Epstein-Barr virus.

The library was obtained by the immunoSEQ multiplex PCR assay. A mixture of 60 forward primers for TCR Vbeta segments and 13 reverse primers for TCR Jbeta segments was used in the multiplex PCR. Amplification of the CDR3 region of rearranged TCR beta genes was performed with a multiplex PCR assay on genomic DNA. The amplified TCR beta libraries were sequenced on the Illumina HiSeq System as 87-base-pair reads. Under the source paper's analysis protocol: Across the 600 to 700 repertoires, a later analysis counted 80 million or so unique TCR beta chains, 9.5 million to 12 million of which were shared by at least two donors. A nearest-neighbor algorithm error-corrected the raw reads and collapsed the reads into unique sequences, merging closely related sequences to remove PCR and sequencing errors. CDR3 sequences were aligned to IMGT reference sequences to assign V, D and J gene segments. For a sequence to be retained, a match of at least six nucleotides was required to both a V gene segment and a J gene segment. Rearrangements were classified as productive when the CDR3 lacked stop codons and remained in frame with V and J, and all other rearrangements were classified as non-productive. Following IMGT convention, CDR3 was defined as the stretch from the second conserved V-encoded cysteine up to the conserved J-encoded phenylalanine. In an earlier analysis of around 600 of the donors, sequences lacking an unambiguous match to a single V gene segment were excluded. In an earlier analysis of several hundred of the donors, V segments were called functional above 56.7% productive rearrangements and were called segregating when the between-donor standard deviation exceeded 5%. A statistical classification framework was built to diagnose cytomegalovirus status from the catalog of TCR beta chain sequences. A later analysis assigned V and J genes by comparing TCR nucleotide sequences with IMGT/GENE-DB human TR gene sequences. The TCRdist pipeline was used in a later analysis to assign CDR3 sequences and most-parsimonious VDJ recombination scenarios. In a later analysis, every TCR beta chain was defined by the combination of its CDR3 amino acid sequence and its V-gene family, and reads without a unique V-gene family were dropped. As a way to deal with suspected cross-contamination and a sequencing artifact, a later analysis dropped roughly 620 nucleotide sequences that were highly shared and had low generation probability. In a later analysis, a clonal expansion index was calculated for each public chain from normalized within-repertoire ranks of inferred template counts. A later analysis computed generation probabilities with a VDJ recombination model fitted to out-of-frame rearrangements, and checked the results against IGoR. A later analysis scored TCR-TCR, TCR-HLA and TCR-CMV co-occurrence with hypergeometric tests, applying a repertoire-size bias correction to TCR pairs. False discovery rates were estimated in a later analysis by permuting HLA or CMV assignments 20 times. In a later analysis, co-occurring TCRs were grouped using DBSCAN, with TCRdist sequence similarity added in when clustering inside HLA-allele-positive subsets. Co-occurrence clustering excluded repertoires with fewer than 30,000 or more than 120,000 public chains, plus five with anomalous nucleotide sharing. TCRdb provides this immuneACCESS table in a form limited to in-frame rearrangements. Some clones are lacking; in checked studies, under half of them reflect an unresolved V gene, and why the rest are absent is not known. D and trimming were read from the DNA, whereas the V and J calls and clone size are those reported in that table. The sample table holds 100,000 to 150,000 clones. The ten most abundant clones make up under 2% of the sample.

The cohort was made up of 666 healthy bone marrow donors. All cohort members were sampled while nominally healthy, although unrecorded immune exposures were likely present. The donor was CMV seronegative and was included in the group of under 450 seronegative cohort members. A peripheral blood sample was collected from each donor, and TCR beta sequencing was performed on peripheral blood mononuclear cells. Genomic DNA was extracted from the blood cell samples with the Qiagen DNeasy Blood Extraction Kit. Note on this clone: No antigen is known for it.

According to the germline V gene, CDR1 reads SNHLY and CDR2 reads FYNNEI. The CDR3 spans 13 residues, from the cysteine through the phenylalanine. Only the CDR3 DNA is retained, 39 bases long and in frame from the first base. Trimming costs V 7 bases and J 0 bases, and their ends lie 9 bases apart. The source is a woman aged 40 to 49 in good health and CMV-seronegative. The sequence joins TRBV2 to TRBJ1-1, with the D segment identity uncertain. Sequences were obtained from PBMCs. The encoded CDR3 is CASKPPMNTEAFF. The DNA sequence reads TGTGCCAGCAAGCCACCCATGAACACTGAAGCTTTCTTT.